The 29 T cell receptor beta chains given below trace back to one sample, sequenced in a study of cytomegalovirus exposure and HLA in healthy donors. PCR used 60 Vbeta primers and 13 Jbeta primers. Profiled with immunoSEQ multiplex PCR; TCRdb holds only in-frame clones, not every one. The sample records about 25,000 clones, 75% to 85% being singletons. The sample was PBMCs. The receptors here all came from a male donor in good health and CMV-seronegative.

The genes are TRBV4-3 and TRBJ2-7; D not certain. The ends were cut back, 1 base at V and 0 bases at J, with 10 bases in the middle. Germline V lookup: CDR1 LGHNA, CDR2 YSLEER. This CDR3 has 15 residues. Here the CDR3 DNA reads TGCGCCAGCAGCCAAGGCGTTGATCGCTCCTACGAGCAGTACTTC. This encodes CASSQGVDRSYEQYF.

The CDR3: CASSLGTSGNTIYF. CDR3 in DNA: TGTGCCAGCAGCCTGGGGACAAGCGGAAACACCATATATTTT. The chain joins TRBV27 to TRBJ1-3; D may be TRBD1 (6 bases). CDR3 length equals 14 residues. The germline V gene has CDR1 MNHEY and CDR2 SMNVEV (reference sequence). With 6 bases removed from V and 4 bases from J, the gap between germline ends came to 13 bases.

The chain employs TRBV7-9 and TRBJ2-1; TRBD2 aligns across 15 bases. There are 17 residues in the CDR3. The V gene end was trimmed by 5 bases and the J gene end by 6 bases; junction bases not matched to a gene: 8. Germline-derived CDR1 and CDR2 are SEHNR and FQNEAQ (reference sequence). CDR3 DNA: TGTGCCAGCAGCATAGGACTAGCGGGAGGGAGGATCAATGAGCAGTTCTTC. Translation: CASSIGLAGGRINEQFF.

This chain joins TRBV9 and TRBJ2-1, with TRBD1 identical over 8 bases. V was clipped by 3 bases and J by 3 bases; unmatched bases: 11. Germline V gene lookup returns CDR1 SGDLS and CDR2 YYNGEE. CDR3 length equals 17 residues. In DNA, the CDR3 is TGTGCCAGCAGCGGCCTGGCCCAGGGGGCCTACTACAATGAGCAGTTCTTC. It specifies CASSGLAQGAYYNEQFF.

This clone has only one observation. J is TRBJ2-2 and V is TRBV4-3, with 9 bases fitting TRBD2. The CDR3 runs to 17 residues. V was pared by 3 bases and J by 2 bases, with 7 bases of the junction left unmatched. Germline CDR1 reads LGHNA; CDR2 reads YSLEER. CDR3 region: CASSQGSGSYNTGELFF. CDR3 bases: TGCGCCAGCAGCCAGGGTAGCGGGAGTTATAACACCGGGGAGCTGTTTTTT.

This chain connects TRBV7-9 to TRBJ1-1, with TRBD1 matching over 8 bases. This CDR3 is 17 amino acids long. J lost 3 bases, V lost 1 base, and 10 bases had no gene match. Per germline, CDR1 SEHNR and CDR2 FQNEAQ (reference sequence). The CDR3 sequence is CASSLGRDRRGDTEAFF. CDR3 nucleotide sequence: TGTGCCAGCAGCTTAGGCCGGGACAGGAGAGGAGACACTGAAGCTTTCTTT.

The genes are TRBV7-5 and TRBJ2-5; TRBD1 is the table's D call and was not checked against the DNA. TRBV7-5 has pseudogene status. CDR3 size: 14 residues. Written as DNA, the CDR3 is TGTGCCAGAAGCTTAGCCGCGCAGGGTAGGGCCCAGTACTTC. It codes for CARSLAAQGRAQYF.

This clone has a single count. The DNA of the CDR3 is TGTGCCAGCAGCGTGGGACAAGGACCTAATGAAAAACTGTTTTTT. It translates to CASSVGQGPNEKLFF. This sequence joins TRBV9 and TRBJ1-4, with a tentative D call TRBD1 (6 bases). V gave up 2 bases and J gave up 3 bases, with 11 bases separating them. The CDR3 has 15 amino acids. CDR1 is SGDLS, CDR2 YYNGEE, per germline.

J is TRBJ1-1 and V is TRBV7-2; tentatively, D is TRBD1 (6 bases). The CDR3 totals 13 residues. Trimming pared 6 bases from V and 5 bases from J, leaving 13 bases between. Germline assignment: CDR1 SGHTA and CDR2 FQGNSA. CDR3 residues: CASSIQGDTEAFF. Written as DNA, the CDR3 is TGTGCCAGCAGTATACAGGGAGATACTGAAGCTTTCTTT.

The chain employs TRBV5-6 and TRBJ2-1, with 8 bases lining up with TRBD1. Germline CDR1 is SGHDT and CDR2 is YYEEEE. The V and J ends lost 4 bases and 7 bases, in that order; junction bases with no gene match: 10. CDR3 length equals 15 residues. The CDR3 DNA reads TGTGCCAGCAGCATACAGGGGGAATGGGGGAATGAGCAGTTCTTC. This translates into CASSIQGEWGNEQFF.

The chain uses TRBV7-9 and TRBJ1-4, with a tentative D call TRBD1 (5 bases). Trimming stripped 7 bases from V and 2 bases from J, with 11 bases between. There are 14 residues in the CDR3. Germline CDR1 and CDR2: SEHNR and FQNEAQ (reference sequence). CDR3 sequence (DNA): TGTGCCAGCAAAAAGACAGATACTAATGAAAAACTGTTTTTT. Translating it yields CASKKTDTNEKLFF.

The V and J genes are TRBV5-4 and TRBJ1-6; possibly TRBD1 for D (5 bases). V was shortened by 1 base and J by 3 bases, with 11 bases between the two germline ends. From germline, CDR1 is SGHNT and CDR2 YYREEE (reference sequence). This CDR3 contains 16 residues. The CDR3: CASSLSGAHYNSPLHF. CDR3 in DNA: TGTGCCAGCAGCTTGAGTGGGGCCCACTATAATTCACCCCTCCACTTT.

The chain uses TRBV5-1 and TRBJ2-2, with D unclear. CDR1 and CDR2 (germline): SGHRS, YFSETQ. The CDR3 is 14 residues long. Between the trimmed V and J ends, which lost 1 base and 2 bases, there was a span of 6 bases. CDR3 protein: CASSLTVNTGELFF. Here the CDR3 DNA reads TGCGCCAGCAGCTTGACAGTTAACACCGGGGAGCTGTTTTTT. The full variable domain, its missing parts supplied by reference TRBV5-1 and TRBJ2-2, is KAGVTQTPRYLIKTRGQQVTLSCSPISGHRSVSWYQQTPGQGLQFLFEYFSETQRNKGNFPGRFSGRQFSNSRSEMNVSTLELGDSALYLCASSLTVNTGELFFGEGSRLTVL.

The CDR3 region has the DNA TGTGCCAGCAGCCCCGGGACAGGGGTCTCCTACGAGCAGTACTTC. This codes for CASSPGTGVSYEQYF. This chain links TRBV7-3 with TRBJ2-7; 10 nucleotides align to TRBD1. V lost 5 bases to trimming and J lost 0 bases; unmatched junction nucleotides: 4. Germline assignment: CDR1 SGHTA and CDR2 FQGTGA. The length of the CDR3 is 15 residues.

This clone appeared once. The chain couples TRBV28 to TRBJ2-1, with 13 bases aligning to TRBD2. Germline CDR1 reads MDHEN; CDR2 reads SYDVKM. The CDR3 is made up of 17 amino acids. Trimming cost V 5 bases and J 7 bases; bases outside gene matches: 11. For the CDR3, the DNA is TGTGCCAGCAGTCTTAAACTAGCGGGGGGGCTAAGGAATGAGCAGTTCTTC. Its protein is CASSLKLAGGLRNEQFF.

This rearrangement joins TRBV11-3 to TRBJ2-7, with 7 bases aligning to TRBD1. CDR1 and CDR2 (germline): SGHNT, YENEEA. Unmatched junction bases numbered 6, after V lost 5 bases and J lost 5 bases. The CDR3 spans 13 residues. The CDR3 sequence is CASSPGTVHEQYF. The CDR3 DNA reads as TGTGCCAGCAGCCCTGGGACAGTTCACGAGCAGTACTTC.

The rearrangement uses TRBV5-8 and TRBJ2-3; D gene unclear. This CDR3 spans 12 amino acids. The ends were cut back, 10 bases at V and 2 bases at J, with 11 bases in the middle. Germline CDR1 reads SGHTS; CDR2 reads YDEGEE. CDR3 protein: CALPPVTDTQYF. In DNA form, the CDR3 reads TGTGCCCTTCCCCCAGTCACAGATACGCAGTATTTT. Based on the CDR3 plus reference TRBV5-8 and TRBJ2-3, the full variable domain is EAGVTQSPTHLIKTRGQQATLRCSPISGHTSVYWYQQALGLGLQFLLWYDEGEERNRGNFPPRFSGRQFPNYSSELNVNALELEDSALYLCALPPVTDTQYFGPGTRLTVL.

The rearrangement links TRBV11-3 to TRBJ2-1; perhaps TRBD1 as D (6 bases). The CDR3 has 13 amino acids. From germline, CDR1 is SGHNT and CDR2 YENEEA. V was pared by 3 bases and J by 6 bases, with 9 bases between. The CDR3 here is CASSLQGSNEQFF. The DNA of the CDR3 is TGTGCCAGCAGCTTGCAGGGGTCCAATGAGCAGTTCTTC.

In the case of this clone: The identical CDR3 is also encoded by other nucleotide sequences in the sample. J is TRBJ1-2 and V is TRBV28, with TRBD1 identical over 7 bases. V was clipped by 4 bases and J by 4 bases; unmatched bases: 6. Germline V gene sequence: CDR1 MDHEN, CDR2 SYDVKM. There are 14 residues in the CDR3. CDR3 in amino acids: CASSSGTVLYGYTF. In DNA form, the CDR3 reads TGTGCCAGCAGTTCCGGGACAGTCCTCTATGGCTACACCTTC.

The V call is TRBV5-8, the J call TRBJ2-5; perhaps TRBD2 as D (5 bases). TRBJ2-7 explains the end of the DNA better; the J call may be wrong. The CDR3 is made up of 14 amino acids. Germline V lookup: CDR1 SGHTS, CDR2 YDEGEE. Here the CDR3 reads CASSKRGSSYEQYF. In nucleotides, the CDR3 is TGTGCCAGCAGCAAGCGAGGGAGCTCCTACGAGCAGTACTTC.

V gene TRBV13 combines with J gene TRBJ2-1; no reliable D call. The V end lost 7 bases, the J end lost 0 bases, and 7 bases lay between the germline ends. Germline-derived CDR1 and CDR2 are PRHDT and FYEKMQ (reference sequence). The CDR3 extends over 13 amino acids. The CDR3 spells CASTVRSYNEQFF. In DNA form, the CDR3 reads TGTGCCAGCACCGTCCGCTCCTACAATGAGCAGTTCTTC.

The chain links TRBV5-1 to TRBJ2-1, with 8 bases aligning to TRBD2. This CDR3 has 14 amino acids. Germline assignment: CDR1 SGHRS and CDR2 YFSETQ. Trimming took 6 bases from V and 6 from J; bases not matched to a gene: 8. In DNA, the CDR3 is TGCGCCAGCAACCGGGGGGGAGTTCGCAATGAGCAGTTCTTC. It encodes CASNRGGVRNEQFF.

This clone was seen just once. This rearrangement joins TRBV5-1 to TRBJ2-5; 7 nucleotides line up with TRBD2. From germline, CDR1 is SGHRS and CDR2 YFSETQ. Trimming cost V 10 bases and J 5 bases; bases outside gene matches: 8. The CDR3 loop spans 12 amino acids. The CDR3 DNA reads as TGCGCCTCCAGGGAGGGCGCGGAGACCCAGTACTTC. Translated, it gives CASREGAETQYF.

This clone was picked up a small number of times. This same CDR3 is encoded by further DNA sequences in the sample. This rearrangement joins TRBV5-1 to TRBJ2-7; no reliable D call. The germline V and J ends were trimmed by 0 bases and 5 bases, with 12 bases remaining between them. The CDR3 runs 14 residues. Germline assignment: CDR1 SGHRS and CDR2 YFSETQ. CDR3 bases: TGCGCCAGCAGCTTGGCTTCAGCGCCCGACGAGCAGTACTTC. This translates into CASSLASAPDEQYF.

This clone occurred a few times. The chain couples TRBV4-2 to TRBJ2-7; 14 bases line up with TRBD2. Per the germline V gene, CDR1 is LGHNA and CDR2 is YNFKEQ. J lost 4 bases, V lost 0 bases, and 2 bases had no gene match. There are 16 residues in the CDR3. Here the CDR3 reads CASSQDGTSGSYEQYF. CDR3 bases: TGTGCCAGCAGCCAAGATGGGACTAGCGGGAGTTACGAGCAGTACTTC.

CDR3 residues: CASNHPGDWEPQHF. The CDR3 coding sequence is TGTGCCAGTAACCACCCGGGGGATTGGGAGCCCCAGCATTTT. V usage is TRBV19 and J usage is TRBJ1-5; D possibly corresponds to TRBD1 (5 bases). Germline CDR1 is LNHDA and CDR2 is SQIVND (reference sequence). The CDR3 consists of 14 residues. Trimming pared 7 bases from V and 8 bases from J, leaving 18 bases between.

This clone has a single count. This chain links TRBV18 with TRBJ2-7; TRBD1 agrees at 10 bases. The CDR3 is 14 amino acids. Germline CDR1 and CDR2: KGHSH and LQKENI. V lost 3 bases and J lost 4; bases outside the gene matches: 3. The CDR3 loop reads CASSPRDRGYEQYF. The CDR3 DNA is TGTGCCAGCTCACCCCGGGACAGGGGTTACGAGCAGTACTTC.

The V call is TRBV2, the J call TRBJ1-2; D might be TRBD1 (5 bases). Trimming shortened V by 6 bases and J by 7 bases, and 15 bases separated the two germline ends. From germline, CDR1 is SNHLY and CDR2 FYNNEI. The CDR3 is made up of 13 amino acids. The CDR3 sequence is CASSAEGKGGYTF. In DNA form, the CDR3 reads TGTGCCAGCAGCGCGGAGGGGAAGGGTGGCTACACCTTC.

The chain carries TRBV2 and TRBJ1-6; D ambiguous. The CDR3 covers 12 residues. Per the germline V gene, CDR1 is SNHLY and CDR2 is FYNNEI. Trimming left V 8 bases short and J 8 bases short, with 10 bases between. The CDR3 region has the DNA TGTGCCAGCGTTAGGAGAGATTCACCCCTCCACTTT. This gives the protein CASVRRDSPLHF.